The rows below give T cell receptor beta chains drawn from one sample of a study of cytomegalovirus exposure and HLA in healthy donors. Generated by immunoSEQ multiplex PCR, the TCRdb table keeps only in-frame clones and is missing some. The table records about 140,000 clones, approximately 84% of them present only once. The specimen sequenced was PBMCs. These receptors originate from a man younger than 45 in good health and CMV-seropositive. The CDR3 runs from the conserved cysteine through the conserved F or W. D genes are given only for firm matches. The size field is filled for only some rows; it gives once, few, many or a size class.

D gene: TRBD1
J gene: TRBJ1-2
clone size: NA
V gene: TRBV6-5
CDR3 DNA: TGTGCCAGCAGTTATGTGGGGACAGGCGGCTACACCTTC
CDR3 protein: CASSYVGTGGYTF

D gene: TRBD2
J gene: TRBJ2-5
clone size: NA
V gene: TRBV6-5
CDR3 DNA: TGTGCCAGCAGTTACTGGGGCGGGGGGTTCCAAGAGACCCAGTACTTC
CDR3 protein: CASSYWGGGFQETQYF

D gene: TRBD2
J gene: TRBJ2-3
clone size: NA
V gene: TRBV2
CDR3 DNA: TGTGCCAGCTCCATCGGGGGGTCTGTAGATACGCAGTATTTT
CDR3 protein: CASSIGGSVDTQYF

D gene: TRBD1
J gene: TRBJ1-1
clone size: NA
V gene: TRBV30
CDR3 DNA: TGTGCCTGGGGACAGGGCCCGACTGAAGCTTTCTTT
CDR3 protein: CAWGQGPTEAFF

D gene: TRBD2
J gene: TRBJ2-3
clone size: NA
V gene: TRBV28
CDR3 DNA: TGTGCCAGCAGTTTAGGGACTAGCGGAACAGATACGCAGTATTTT
CDR3 protein: CASSLGTSGTDTQYF

D gene: NA
J gene: TRBJ1-2
clone size: NA
V gene: TRBV28
CDR3 DNA: TGTGCCAGCATTGGAAGAGGGCGGGGGGCTGGTGGCTACACCTTC
CDR3 protein: CASIGRGRGAGGYTF

D gene: TRBD2
J gene: TRBJ2-2
clone size: NA
V gene: TRBV18
CDR3 DNA: TGTGCCAGCTCGCCCCAACCGGGACTAGCGAACACCGGGGAGCTGTTTTTT
CDR3 protein: CASSPQPGLANTGELFF

D gene: NA
J gene: TRBJ1-2
clone size: NA
V gene: TRBV19
CDR3 DNA: TGTGCCAGTAGTGCCCGTGAGGGAGGCTACACCTTC
CDR3 protein: CASSAREGGYTF

D gene: TRBD2
J gene: TRBJ2-4
clone size: NA
V gene: TRBV7-9
CDR3 DNA: TGTTCCAGCAGCTTTGGACTAGCGGGAGGGCCTAAAAACATTCAGTACTTC
CDR3 protein: CSSSFGLAGGPKNIQYF

D gene: TRBD2
J gene: TRBJ2-7
clone size: once
V gene: TRBV29-1
CDR3 DNA: TGCAGCGTTGAATTGGGGTCTTGGGGGGGCGAGCAGTACTTC
CDR3 protein: CSVELGSWGGEQYF